The 20 T cell receptor beta chains in this list originate from one sample, sequenced in a study of regulatory T cells in long-lasting Graves disease. Time point defined: newly diagnosed GD, antithyroid drugs for less than 3 months. Preparation of the TCR library used RNA extracted from PBMCs. Arm-PCR of CDR3 regions and iRepertoire HTBI primers were the basis on which TCR beta libraries were built. TCRdb reprocessed the multiplex PCR reads via MiXCR and lists one record per CDR3 protein. The sample records over 500,000 distinct CDR3 sequences, roughly 16% being singletons. The same data also went into a second study, on T cells in Graves' hyperthyroidism and ophthalmopathy.

Here the sequenced sample was peripheral blood mononuclear cells (PBMCs), taken at new diagnosis, from a patient treated with antithyroid drugs. The receptors derive from a man aged 18 to 29 with Graves disease.

This clonotype was seen more than once but under ten times. This chain joins TRBV14 and TRBJ1-2; no clear D. The CDR3 covers 16 residues. Germline CDR1 reads SGHDN; CDR2 reads FVKESK. The V end was cut by 0 bases, the J end by 4 bases, with 15 bases between. This CDR3 is CASSQDETAGLYGYTF. CDR3 DNA: TGTGCCAGCAGCCAAGATGAAACTGCGGGCCTCTATGGCTACACCTTC.

This sequence joins TRBV15 and TRBJ2-3, with D possibly matching TRBD2 (6 bases). Trimming took 0 bases from V and 6 from J, leaving 13 bases between them. The CDR3 contains 15 residues. CDR1 LNHNV and CDR2 YYDKDF come from the germline V gene (reference sequence). CDR3 coding DNA: TGTGCCACCAGCAGAGATGACCGCCGGGGGGATACGCAGTATTTT. It codes for CATSRDDRRGDTQYF.

The table lists this clonotype with many counts. The V gene is TRBV12-3 or TRBV12-4, the J gene TRBJ2-5; D is undetermined. This CDR3 has 12 residues. V lost 5 bases and J 5 bases, leaving 9 bases between the germline ends. The CDR3 region has the DNA TGTGCCAGCAGTCCCGTCGGGGAGACCCAGTACTTC. Translation gives CASSPVGETQYF.

This clonotype has more than one count but fewer than ten. The chain recombines TRBV19 with TRBJ1-5; D might be TRBD1 (6 bases). Germline lookup yields CDR1 LNHDA and CDR2 SQIVND (reference sequence). The length of the CDR3 is 16 residues. V lost 6 bases to trimming and J lost 3 bases, with 18 bases between them. The DNA for the CDR3 is TGTGCCAGTAGAGAAAACAGGGCGAGGGACAATCAGCCCCAGCATTTT. It specifies CASRENRARDNQPQHF.

Concerning this clonotype: The conserved closing phenylalanine or tryptophan is absent in this CDR3, likely reflecting a read error. The chain recombines TRBV11-2 with TRBJ2-7; D could derive from TRBD1 or TRBD2 (6 bases each). V was cut by 2 bases and J by 4 bases, with 21 bases left in between. Germline-derived CDR1 and CDR2 are SGHAT and FQNNGV. The length of the CDR3 is 17 residues. The CDR3 loop is CASSLIGAGQNDYEQYL. The CDR3 region has the DNA TGTGCCAGCAGCTTAATCGGGGCGGGACAAAACGATTACGAGCAGTACCTC.

The CDR3 sequence is CATQGGTGFTGELFF. The CDR3 DNA sequence: TGTGCCACCCAGGGCGGGACAGGGTTCACCGGGGAGCTGTTTTTT. The chain employs TRBV10-3 and TRBJ2-2; 9 bases map to TRBD1. The CDR3 contains 15 residues. V dropped 10 bases and J dropped 4; count of bases not matched to a gene: 10. CDR1 and CDR2 from the germline V gene are ENHRY and SYGVKD.

This clonotype has at least ten counts. This chain's CDR3 is CASSATRDYEQYF. DNA for the CDR3: TGCGCCAGCAGCGCTACCAGGGACTACGAGCAGTACTTC. The J gene is TRBJ2-7, the V gene TRBV4-1; the D gene is possibly TRBD1 (5 bases). CDR1 and CDR2 (germline): MGHRA, YSYEKL. This CDR3 is built from 13 residues. V was cut by 5 bases and J by 3 bases, with 11 bases left in between.

The chain joins TRBV20-1 to TRBJ1-2; D unclear. Germline V lookup: CDR1 DFQATT, CDR2 SNEGSKA (reference sequence). V dropped 1 base and J dropped 4 bases, with 7 bases sitting between them. There are 12 residues in the CDR3. The CDR3 nucleotides read TGCAGTGCTAGAGGGACGGGCTATGGCTACACCTTC. Amino acids: CSARGTGYGYTF.

V and J are TRBV6-2 or TRBV6-3 and TRBJ2-3; TRBD1 matches at 9 bases. Germline-derived CDR1 and CDR2 are MNHEY and SVGEGT. This CDR3 contains 15 residues. The junction had 10 bases not matched to a gene; V was cut back by 6 bases and J by 6 bases. The CDR3 reads CASRSNRGRLDTQYF. The CDR3 DNA reads as TGTGCCAGCAGATCTAACAGGGGGCGGTTGGATACGCAGTATTTT.

The chain uses TRBV20-1 and TRBJ1-4; D is uncertain. Per germline, CDR1 DFQATT and CDR2 SNEGSKA (reference sequence). CDR3 length equals 13 residues. The V end lost 7 bases, the J end lost 4 bases, and 13 bases lay between the germline ends. The CDR3 region has the DNA TGCAGTGGCATCGGAGGCGTTAATGAAAAACTGTTTTTT. Translation: CSGIGGVNEKLFF.

The sample holds many counts of this clonotype. V and J are TRBV2 and TRBJ2-5; TRBD1 agrees at 9 bases. The CDR3 has 14 amino acids. The V gene's germline CDR1 is SNHLY and CDR2 FYNNEI. Trimming removed 6 bases from V and 5 bases from J; junction bases left unmatched: 7. CDR3 protein: CASSSGTGRETQYF. CDR3 nucleotide sequence: TGTGCCAGCAGCTCCGGGACAGGGAGGGAGACCCAGTACTTC.

This clonotype occurred many times. The chain links TRBV12-3 or TRBV12-4 to TRBJ1-1; 7 nucleotides line up with TRBD1. V trimming: 7 bases; J trimming: 5 bases; junction bases outside the gene matches: 13. The CDR3 has 15 residues. CDR3 region: CASNLSGTARTEAFF. CDR3 sequence (DNA): TGTGCCAGCAACCTGTCCGGGACAGCGAGGACTGAAGCTTTCTTT.

This clonotype was observed at least ten times. The chain employs TRBV10-1 and TRBJ2-7, with D unresolved. Trimming shortened V by 0 bases and J by 0 bases, and 12 bases separated the two germline ends. In germline, CDR1 is WNHNN, CDR2 SYGVQD (reference sequence). This CDR3 contains 16 residues. The CDR3 region is CASSESRVAGSYEQYF. The CDR3 DNA is TGCGCCAGCAGTGAGTCCAGAGTAGCAGGCTCCTACGAGCAGTACTTC.

The gene calls are TRBV6-5 and TRBJ1-2; 7 bases agree with TRBD1. This CDR3 is built from 16 residues. The V segment lost 1 base and the J segment 8 bases; nucleotides outside the gene matches: 13. CDR1 and CDR2 from the germline V gene are MNHEY and SVGAGI. This CDR3 is CASSYFGTAQSGGYTF. CDR3 DNA: TGTGCCAGCAGTTACTTCGGGACAGCTCAATCGGGGGGCTACACCTTC.

This clonotype was seen repeatedly, ten times or more. This chain uses TRBV12-3 or TRBV12-4 with TRBJ1-5; possible D gene TRBD1, 5 bases. This CDR3 region has 14 residues. V lost 5 bases and J 3 bases, leaving 11 bases between the germline ends. CDR3: CASSITGPNQPQHF. The CDR3 nucleotides are TGTGCCAGCAGTATCACAGGACCCAATCAGCCCCAGCATTTT.

There are a few counts of this clonotype. The genes are TRBV27 and TRBJ1-6; unclear D gene. Trimming pared 5 bases from V and 4 bases from J, leaving 12 bases between. The CDR3 length is 15 residues. The V gene's germline CDR1 is MNHEY and CDR2 SMNVEV (reference sequence). The CDR3 DNA is TGTGCCAGCAGTCCGTCTGGTGGATATAATTCACCCCTCCACTTT. Protein: CASSPSGGYNSPLHF.

The chain links TRBV7-9 to TRBJ2-3; possible D gene TRBD2, 5 bases. CDR3 length: 13 residues. The germline V gene has CDR1 SEHNR and CDR2 FQNEAQ (reference sequence). V lost 5 bases and J 4 bases, leaving 10 bases between the germline ends. Here the CDR3 reads CASSPSRADTQYF. The DNA of the CDR3 is TGTGCCAGCAGCCCCTCGAGGGCAGATACGCAGTATTTT.

This chain uses TRBV10-3 with TRBJ2-3; 7 bases are shared with TRBD2. V lost 3 bases, J lost 7 bases, and 7 bases stayed unmatched. CDR3 length: 14 amino acids. From germline, CDR1 is ENHRY and CDR2 SYGVKD. CDR3 DNA sequence: TGTGCCATCAGTGATCTGGCGGGAGAAAATACGCAGTATTTT. It specifies CAISDLAGENTQYF.

This chain joins TRBV7-9 and TRBJ1-1; D might be TRBD1 (5 bases). V gave up 1 base and J gave up 11 bases, with 14 bases separating them. The germline CDR1 and CDR2 sequences are SEHNR and FQNEAQ (reference sequence). The CDR3 consists of 13 residues. The CDR3 nucleotides read TGTGCCAGCAGCTTAGTGGGGGAAATGGGCGCTTTCTTT. Its protein is CASSLVGEMGAFF.

Many counts were recorded for this clonotype. This sequence joins TRBV5-1 and TRBJ2-5; no clear D. The CDR3 extends over 16 amino acids. The germline V gene has CDR1 SGHRS and CDR2 YFSETQ. Trimming removed 2 bases at V and 2 bases at J, with 16 bases between. The CDR3 spells CASSLGLSSVQETQYF. CDR3 sequence (DNA): TGCGCCAGCAGCTTAGGCTTGAGCAGCGTTCAAGAGACCCAGTACTTC.